The next 29 T cell receptor beta chains were all read from a single sample in a study of PD-1 blockade in mismatch repair-deficient tumors. Method: immunoSEQ multiplex PCR; TCRdb's copy keeps in-frame clones and lacks some. The sample includes 120,000 or so clones, around 86% of them seen just once. Sequencing used peripheral blood, obtained 44 weeks after starting pembrolizumab. Receptors were obtained from an adult with mismatch repair-deficient cancer.

J is TRBJ2-7 and V is TRBV4-3; TRBD2 is a possible D gene (6 bases). V lost 0 bases, J lost 2 bases, and 11 bases lay in between. From germline, CDR1 is LGHNA and CDR2 YSLEER. CDR3 length equals 15 residues. The CDR3 is CASSQEKASAYEQYF. CDR3 DNA sequence: TGCGCCAGCAGCCAAGAGAAAGCTAGCGCCTACGAGCAGTACTTC.

This clone was recorded once. This chain uses TRBV10-2 with TRBJ2-2; D ambiguous. Germline V gene lookup returns CDR1 WSHSY and CDR2 SAAADI. The CDR3 loop spans 13 amino acids. V lost 4 bases to trimming and J lost 6 bases, with 9 bases between them. CDR3 sequence: CASSGRRSGELFF. As DNA, the CDR3 is TGCGCCAGCAGTGGGCGGAGATCCGGGGAGCTGTTTTTT.

J is TRBJ2-7 and V is TRBV30; 7 bases fit TRBD2. J gave up 5 bases and V 0 bases, and 4 bases lay outside the gene matches. The germline CDR1 and CDR2 sequences are GTSNPN and SVGIG (reference sequence). CDR3 length: 13 amino acids. CDR3 loop: CAWSVGGGNEQYF. As DNA, the CDR3 is TGTGCCTGGAGTGTTGGGGGGGGTAACGAGCAGTACTTC.

In this sample, this clone turned up a few times. The chain joins TRBV4-1 to TRBJ2-1; TRBD2 aligns across 9 bases. The CDR3 has 17 amino acids. V lost 0 bases, J lost 0 bases, and 3 bases stayed unmatched. Germline lookup yields CDR1 MGHRA and CDR2 YSYEKL. The CDR3 sequence is CASSQELAGVSYNEQFF. The DNA of the CDR3 is TGCGCCAGCAGCCAAGAACTAGCGGGTGTCTCCTACAATGAGCAGTTCTTC.

There are a few counts of this clone. This chain links TRBV6-4 with TRBJ2-3; 8 nucleotides align to TRBD2. This CDR3 has 15 amino acids. The germline gives CDR1 MRHNA, CDR2 SNTAGT. The junction had 9 bases not matched to a gene; V was cut back by 5 bases and J by 5 bases. The CDR3 DNA sequence: TGTGCCAGCAGTCCTCAGGCGGGAGGAAAAGATACGCAGTATTTT. It specifies CASSPQAGGKDTQYF.

This clone was seen just once. The V gene is TRBV5-1, the J gene TRBJ2-5; 11 bases are a match to TRBD1. V shed 1 base and J 5 bases; nucleotides not matched to a gene: 4. This CDR3 region has 15 residues. The germline gives CDR1 SGHRS, CDR2 YFSETQ. Here the CDR3 DNA reads TGCGCCAGCAGCTTGTGGGGACAGGGGGATGAGACCCAGTACTTC. It is translated as CASSLWGQGDETQYF. The whole variable domain, filled in from reference TRBV5-1 and TRBJ2-5, reads KAGVTQTPRYLIKTRGQQVTLSCSPISGHRSVSWYQQTPGQGLQFLFEYFSETQRNKGNFPGRFSGRQFSNSRSEMNVSTLELGDSALYLCASSLWGQGDETQYFGPGTRLLVL.

In this sample, this clone turned up once. The V call is TRBV29-1, the J call TRBJ2-5, with a tentative D call TRBD1 (6 bases). Germline V gene lookup returns CDR1 SQVTM and CDR2 ANQGSEA. This CDR3 is 12 amino acids long. V was clipped by 7 bases and J by 7 bases, with 16 bases between them. The CDR3 here is CSAGTTRGTQYF. The CDR3 DNA sequence: TGCAGCGCTGGGACAACCCGGGGGACCCAGTACTTC.

This clone was recorded a few times. The CDR3 loop is CASSASDRAETQYF. CDR3 in DNA: TGTGCCAGCAGCGCATCGGACAGGGCGGAGACCCAGTACTTC. The chain combines TRBV7-2 with TRBJ2-5; 8 nucleotides line up with TRBD1. With 5 bases clipped from V and 5 bases from J, the junction kept 7 bases outside the gene matches. The CDR3 runs 14 residues. Per germline, CDR1 SGHTA and CDR2 FQGNSA.

This chain links TRBV18 with TRBJ1-4, with D perhaps matching TRBD1 (5 bases). The CDR3 loop spans 17 amino acids. V dropped 5 bases and J dropped 0 bases, with 16 bases sitting between them. CDR1 and CDR2 from the germline V gene are KGHSH and LQKENI. The CDR3, as DNA: TGTGCCAGCTCATCTCTAGGCGGGGCAGCAACTAATGAAAAACTGTTTTTT. The encoded protein is CASSSLGGAATNEKLFF.

This clone was observed once. The rearrangement joins TRBV5-1 to TRBJ2-2; the D is unclear. The CDR3 loop spans 12 amino acids. Trimming took 5 bases from V and 2 from J, leaving 4 bases between them. The germline V gene encodes CDR1 SGHRS and CDR2 YFSETQ. The CDR3 reads CASRYNTGELFF. The CDR3 region has the DNA TGCGCCAGCAGATATAACACCGGGGAGCTGTTTTTT.

The chain has TRBV6-5 and TRBJ1-1; 7 positions match TRBD1. The CDR3 totals 14 residues. Germline V gene lookup returns CDR1 MNHEY and CDR2 SVGAGI. The trim removed 6 bases at V and 10 bases at J, leaving 14 bases unmatched. CDR3 protein: CASSLGAGGIGAFF. Written as DNA, the CDR3 is TGTGCCAGCAGCCTAGGGGCAGGGGGAATTGGAGCTTTCTTT.

This clone appeared once. The chain links TRBV19 to TRBJ2-7; 9 nucleotides agree with TRBD2. This CDR3 is built from 16 residues. CDR1 is LNHDA and CDR2 is SQIVND in the germline V gene (reference sequence). V dropped 6 bases and J dropped 5; count of bases not matched to a gene: 14. The CDR3 protein is CASSYARTSERDEQYF. The CDR3 bases are TGTGCCAGTAGCTATGCCCGGACTAGCGAGAGGGACGAGCAGTACTTC.

This clone showed up just once. The chain is built from TRBV7-3 and TRBJ1-5; the D gene is possibly TRBD1 (6 bases). This CDR3 has 19 residues. Trimming stripped 2 bases from V and 0 bases from J, with 20 bases between. Looked up from germline, CDR1 is SGHTA and CDR2 is FQGTGA. The CDR3 DNA sequence: TGTGCCAGCAGCTTATGGGGGGGACATCAGGGAAATAGCAATCAGCCCCAGCATTTT. This sequence encodes CASSLWGGHQGNSNQPQHF.

The V gene is TRBV7-8, the J gene TRBJ2-7; D ambiguous. The CDR3 runs to 15 residues. The germline CDR1 and CDR2 sequences are SGHVS and FQNEAQ. Trimming took 1 base from V and 1 from J, leaving 11 bases between them. The CDR3 nucleotides are TGTGCCAGCAGCTTAGACTGGTGGGGATCCTACGAGCAGTACTTC. This translates into CASSLDWWGSYEQYF.

The chain combines TRBV7-9 with TRBJ2-5; D tentatively reads TRBD1 or TRBD2 (7 bases each). V was trimmed by 4 bases and J by 5 bases, leaving 29 bases between them. Germline CDR1 SEHNR, CDR2 FQNEAQ (reference sequence). The CDR3 is 19 amino acids. Written as DNA, the CDR3 is TGTGCCAGCAGCTCCGAGTTGGTTTCCGCAGGGGGAGGGTGGGAGACCCAGTACTTC. This encodes CASSSELVSAGGGWETQYF.

This chain uses TRBV2 with TRBJ2-7; D is undetermined. Trimming pared 3 bases from V and 5 bases from J, leaving 8 bases between. CDR1 and CDR2 (germline): SNHLY, FYNNEI. The CDR3 consists of 12 residues. CDR3 residues: CASSDFPHEQYF. The CDR3 DNA reads TGTGCCAGCAGTGATTTTCCCCACGAGCAGTACTTC.

As for this clone: An end of the junction differs from the germline gene, which may be a read error. In DNA form, the CDR3 reads TGCGCCGGCAGCCAAGGGCAGGGAACACCCGTCGCAGCTTTC. Translated: CAGSQGQGTPVAAF. This chain joins TRBV4-1 and TRBJ2-7; D perhaps matches TRBD1 (5 bases). Germline V CDR1 and CDR2: MGHRA, YSYEKL. CDR3 length: 14 amino acids.

This sequence joins TRBV15 and TRBJ2-1, with D possibly TRBD2 on 5 matching bases. CDR3 length: 16 amino acids. Trimming stripped 0 bases from V and 0 bases from J, with 9 bases between. CDR1 and CDR2 (germline): LNHNV, YYDKDF (reference sequence). CDR3 sequence (DNA): TGTGCCACCAGCAGAGAGGACTGGAGCTCCTACAATGAGCAGTTCTTC. This gives the protein CATSREDWSSYNEQFF.

V and J are TRBV19 and TRBJ2-6, with 8 positions matching TRBD1. Germline loops: CDR1 LNHDA, CDR2 SQIVND (reference sequence). The CDR3 totals 16 residues. The V segment lost 6 bases and the J segment 4 bases; nucleotides outside the gene matches: 8. The CDR3 DNA reads as TGTGCCAGTAGACCAAGGACAGGGTTAGGGGCCAACGTCCTGACTTTC. This encodes CASRPRTGLGANVLTF.

The chain links TRBV7-9 to TRBJ2-7, with 7 bases fitting TRBD1. Per germline, CDR1 SEHNR and CDR2 FQNEAQ (reference sequence). The CDR3 spans 14 residues. V was clipped by 5 bases and J by 2 bases; unmatched bases: 6. The CDR3: CASSPQQGPYEQYF. Written as DNA, the CDR3 is TGTGCCAGCAGCCCCCAACAGGGGCCCTACGAGCAGTACTTC.

This chain uses TRBV4-1 with TRBJ1-1; a weak D match, TRBD1 (6 bases). Germline loops: CDR1 MGHRA, CDR2 YSYEKL. V was cut by 6 bases and J by 1 base, with 12 bases left in between. This CDR3 region has 14 residues. The CDR3 is CASSPTRGNTEAFF. CDR3 nucleotides: TGCGCCAGCAGTCCCACCAGGGGGAACACTGAAGCTTTCTTT.

The chain employs TRBV7-9 and TRBJ2-7, with 8 bases aligning to TRBD1. Germline CDR1 is SEHNR and CDR2 is FQNEAQ (reference sequence). V was pared by 4 bases and J by 0 bases, with 5 bases of the junction left unmatched. The CDR3 spans 15 residues. The DNA for the CDR3 is TGTGCCAGCAGCTCGACCGGGACAGGCTCCTACGAGCAGTACTTC. Translating gives CASSSTGTGSYEQYF.

V usage is TRBV7-3 and J usage is TRBJ1-2; D not certain. The CDR3 is 14 residues long. V was pared by 2 bases and J by 5 bases, with 12 bases between. CDR1 is SGHTA, CDR2 FQGTGA, per germline. In nucleotides, the CDR3 is TGTGCCAGCAGCTTAGGTCCGGCAGCTTATGGCTACACCTTC. Its protein product is CASSLGPAAYGYTF.

This clone showed up just once. V and J are TRBV7-2 and TRBJ1-4, with D tentatively TRBD1 (5 bases). The CDR3 contains 15 residues. Germline-derived CDR1 and CDR2 are SGHTA and FQGNSA. Trimming pared 1 base from V and 7 bases from J, leaving 13 bases between. The CDR3 DNA reads TGTGCCAGCAGCTTAGTCCTAGGGGTTGGTGAAAAACTGTTTTTT. Its translation is CASSLVLGVGEKLFF.

The gene calls are TRBV6-6 and TRBJ1-1, with D unclear. The CDR3 sequence is 14 residues long. Germline V gene data show CDR1 as MNHNY and CDR2 as SVGAGI (reference sequence). Trimming took off 6 bases at V and 4 bases at J, with 15 bases between the two ends. In DNA, the CDR3 is TGTGCCAGCAGCCCCTACCAGACGGCCACTGAAGCTTTCTTT. This codes for CASSPYQTATEAFF.

The chain joins TRBV7-3 to TRBJ2-5; 8 bases fit TRBD2. The junction had 5 bases not matched to a gene; V was cut back by 2 bases and J by 3 bases. The CDR3 contains 15 residues. Per germline, CDR1 SGHTA and CDR2 FQGTGA. The CDR3 nucleotides are TGTGCCAGCAGCTTAGCGGGGGGACCGGAAGAGACCCAGTACTTC. Translation gives CASSLAGGPEETQYF.

In its sample, this clone was seen a few times. The chain carries TRBV27 and TRBJ1-2; TRBD1 matches 8 bases. V lost 5 bases and J lost 5; bases outside the gene matches: 4. The CDR3 is made up of 13 amino acids. Germline V gene sequence: CDR1 MNHEY, CDR2 SMNVEV (reference sequence). The chain's CDR3 is CASSGRDRYGYTF. The CDR3 coding sequence is TGTGCCAGCAGTGGCCGGGACAGGTATGGCTACACCTTC.

J is TRBJ2-7 and V is TRBV5-6; possibly TRBD1 or TRBD2 for D (6 bases each). Germline V gene lookup returns CDR1 SGHDT and CDR2 YYEEEE. V shed 1 base and J shed 6 bases, with 11 bases lying between them. The CDR3 is made up of 13 amino acids. The CDR3 coding sequence is TGTGCCAGCAGCTTGCCGGGGGCCTCCGAGCAGTACTTC. It yields the protein CASSLPGASEQYF.

The chain recombines TRBV10-2 with TRBJ1-4, with 7 bases identical to TRBD1. V lost 2 bases and J lost 12; bases outside the gene matches: 3. This CDR3 is built from 12 residues. Germline V gives CDR1 WSHSY, CDR2 SAAADI. The CDR3 nucleotides are TGCGCCAGCAGTGAGAACAGGGGCGAACTGTTTTTT. Residues: CASSENRGELFF.